These 8 T cell receptor beta chains came from one sample sequenced in a study of OX40 agonist ivuxolimab in advanced cancers. The library was produced with the immunoSEQ multiplex PCR assay. Here the immuneACCESS table is served through TCRdb, limited to in-frame sequences with V and J called. Missing clones are a known gap in these copies; in checked studies unresolved V genes cover under half, and the rest lacks a known reason. The sample records some 74,000 clones, less than 95% of which are singletons. The biggest ten clones account for over 8.5% of the sample. The source material was CD4+ or CD8+ T cells sorted from blood, sampled in a trial of the OX40 agonist ivuxolimab. Source of these receptors: an adult with an advanced solid tumor such as melanoma, head and neck, liver or kidney cancer.

The V gene is TRBV6-5, the J gene TRBJ2-7; TRBD2 matches 11 bases. The CDR3 runs 15 residues. Trimming cost V 6 bases and J 3 bases; bases outside gene matches: 7. Looked up from germline, CDR1 is MNHEY and CDR2 is SVGAGI. The CDR3 nucleotides are TGTGCCAGCAGACCCATAGCGGGAGGGGACTACGAGCAGTACTTC. Protein sequence: CASRPIAGGDYEQYF.

V is TRBV28 and J is TRBJ2-1, with D possibly TRBD2 on 6 matching bases. The CDR3 covers 17 residues. Germline values: CDR1 MDHEN, CDR2 SYDVKM. V shed 4 bases and J shed 2 bases, with 18 bases lying between them. This CDR3 is CASSSPKGRSTYNEQFF. The CDR3 DNA follows: TGTGCCAGCAGTTCCCCTAAGGGGAGGTCCACCTACAATGAGCAGTTCTTC.

The J gene is TRBJ2-2, the V gene TRBV28, with D uncertain. The CDR3 extends over 13 amino acids. Germline loops: CDR1 MDHEN, CDR2 SYDVKM. V gave up 5 bases and J gave up 0 bases, with 4 bases separating them. The DNA for the CDR3 is TGTGCCAGCAGTAACACGAACACCGGGGAGCTGTTTTTT. Protein: CASSNTNTGELFF.

The rearrangement joins TRBV4-1 to TRBJ1-2; D is ambiguous. The CDR3 sequence is 16 residues long. Trimming left V 0 bases short and J 4 bases short, with 15 bases between. Germline CDR1 reads MGHRA; CDR2 reads YSYEKL. CDR3 sequence (DNA): TGCGCCAGCAGCCAAGAATTCAGACTTCGGGGCTATGGCTACACCTTC. Encoded protein: CASSQEFRLRGYGYTF.

The chain has TRBV5-6 and TRBJ2-2; 11 bases align to TRBD2. The CDR3 extends over 17 amino acids. The V segment lost 0 bases and the J segment 6 bases; nucleotides outside the gene matches: 7. Germline V lookup: CDR1 SGHDT, CDR2 YYEEEE. CDR3 sequence: CASSLGPLAGGPGELFF. The CDR3 nucleotides read TGTGCCAGCAGCTTGGGACCTCTAGCGGGAGGTCCCGGGGAGCTGTTTTTT.

The chain is built from TRBV5-4 and TRBJ2-3, with D maybe TRBD2 (5 bases). Trimming removed 3 bases from V and 8 bases from J, with 7 bases in between. The CDR3 spans 11 residues. CDR1 SGHNT and CDR2 YYREEE come from the germline V gene (reference sequence). CDR3 in amino acids: CASSSRGTQYF. Here the CDR3 DNA reads TGTGCCAGCAGCTCCCGGGGTACGCAGTATTTT. The full variable domain, completed using reference TRBV5-4 and TRBJ2-3, is ETGVTQSPTHLIKTRGQQVTLRCSSQSGHNTVSWYQQALGQGPQFIFQYYREEENGRGNFPPRFSGLQFPNYSSELNVNALELDDSALYLCASSSRGTQYFGPGTRLTVL.

The chain combines TRBV13 with TRBJ1-4; unclear D gene. Germline assignment: CDR1 PRHDT and CDR2 FYEKMQ (reference sequence). V lost 2 bases to trimming and J lost 7 bases, with 11 bases between them. The CDR3 extends over 14 amino acids. CDR3 protein: CASSLRGRSEKLFF. As DNA, the CDR3 is TGTGCCAGCAGCTTAAGAGGGCGGAGTGAAAAACTGTTTTTT.

The J gene is TRBJ2-3, the V gene TRBV19; unclear D gene. The V end was cut by 8 bases, the J end by 3 bases, with 12 bases between. CDR1 and CDR2 from the germline V gene are LNHDA and SQIVND (reference sequence). The CDR3 has 13 amino acids. CDR3 DNA sequence: TGTGCCAGTTCCGGGTATTTAACAGATACGCAGTATTTT. Its protein product is CASSGYLTDTQYF.